This T cell receptor beta chain is from a study of cytomegalovirus exposure and HLA in healthy donors. Researchers ran the PCR with 60 Vbeta and 13 Jbeta primers. TCRdb keeps only in-frame clones here, not all; method: immunoSEQ multiplex PCR. The sample holds 150,000 to 200,000 clones, roughly 78% seen once. CDR3 length: 16 residues. V shed 2 bases and J 2 bases; nucleotides not matched to a gene: 9. The V gene's germline CDR1 is MGHDK and CDR2 SYGVNS. This TCR came from a woman under 40 in good health and CMV-seropositive. The sequenced sample was PBMCs. The chain has TRBV25-1 and TRBJ2-7, with 7 bases aligning to TRBD1. The CDR3 bases are TGTGCCAGCAGTGAACAGAATATCAGGGGGACCTACGAGCAGTACTTC. This codes for CASSEQNIRGTYEQYF.